This is a list of T cell receptor beta chains from one sample in a study of response to subunit inactivated influenza vaccine. From the RT-PCR reads, TCRdb called clonotypes with MiXCR, one entry per CDR3 protein. This sample has 550,000 to 800,000 distinct CDR3 sequences, with approximately 15% found just once. The source was PBMCs from blood, collected approximately 15 days before vaccination. The source is a man over 45 who received an inactivated influenza vaccine. The CDR3 runs from the conserved cysteine through the conserved F or W. Fields, in order: D gene, clone size, V gene, J gene, CDR3 protein, CDR3 DNA. D genes are given only for firm matches. Clone size is stated in some rows and not others, as once, few, many or a class when expanded.

d_call: TRBD1; clone_size: few; v_call: TRBV10-3; j_call: TRBJ2-6; cdr3_aa: CATRGQNSGANVLTF; cdr3_nt: TGTGCCACCCGGGGACAGAACTCTGGGGCCAACGTCCTGACTTTC
d_call: TRBD2; clone_size: many; v_call: TRBV3-1; j_call: TRBJ2-7; cdr3_aa: CASSQAGGLAYEQYF; cdr3_nt: TGTGCCAGCAGCCAAGCCGGGGGACTAGCCTACGAGCAGTACTTC
d_call: .; clone_size: few; v_call: TRBV10-3; j_call: TRBJ1-5; cdr3_aa: CAISLTGNQPQHF; cdr3_nt: TGTGCCATCAGCCTGACAGGCAATCAGCCCCAGCATTTT
d_call: .; clone_size: .; v_call: TRBV12-3/TRBV12-4; j_call: TRBJ1-1; cdr3_aa: CASREGRLNTEAFF; cdr3_nt: TGTGCCAGCAGAGAGGGACGGTTGAACACTGAAGCTTTCTTT
d_call: .; clone_size: .; v_call: TRBV6-6; j_call: TRBJ1-5; cdr3_aa: CASIRDILQPQHF; cdr3_nt: TGTGCCAGCATCAGGGACATCCTGCAGCCCCAGCATTTT
d_call: .; clone_size: many; v_call: TRBV18; j_call: TRBJ2-5; cdr3_aa: CASSPRGEETQYF; cdr3_nt: TGTGCCAGCTCACCTCGGGGTGAAGAGACCCAGTACTTC
d_call: .; clone_size: .; v_call: TRBV18; j_call: TRBJ1-1; cdr3_aa: CASSPERGAFF; cdr3_nt: TGTGCCAGCTCCCCGGAGAGGGGGGCTTTCTTT
d_call: .; clone_size: few; v_call: TRBV24-1; j_call: TRBJ2-3; cdr3_aa: CATSDKKLAGADTQYF; cdr3_nt: TGTGCCACCAGTGACAAAAAGTTGGCAGGGGCAGATACGCAGTATTTT
d_call: TRBD2; clone_size: few; v_call: TRBV12-3/TRBV12-4; j_call: TRBJ2-1; cdr3_aa: CASSVLAVKFF; cdr3_nt: TGTGCCAGCAGCGTCCTAGCGGTGAAGTTCTTC
d_call: .; clone_size: few; v_call: TRBV30; j_call: TRBJ1-2; cdr3_aa: CAWNQGEAGLRNGYTF; cdr3_nt: TGTGCCTGGAACCAAGGGGAAGCGGGTTTAAGAAATGGCTACACCTTC
d_call: TRBD2; clone_size: once; v_call: TRBV7-2; j_call: TRBJ2-5; cdr3_aa: CASSLGLAGVHQETQYF; cdr3_nt: TGTGCCAGCAGCCTGGGACTAGCGGGAGTTCACCAAGAGACCCAGTACTTC
d_call: .; clone_size: few; v_call: TRBV7-8; j_call: TRBJ1-2; cdr3_aa: CASSLIVRGDAGYTF; cdr3_nt: TGTGCCAGCAGCTTAATAGTGAGAGGGGATGCCGGCTACACCTTC
d_call: .; clone_size: .; v_call: TRBV20-1; j_call: TRBJ2-1; cdr3_aa: CSALVGRGSYNEQFF; cdr3_nt: TGCAGTGCTCTAGTAGGGCGGGGCTCCTACAATGAGCAGTTCTTC
d_call: TRBD2; clone_size: once; v_call: TRBV20-1; j_call: TRBJ2-5; cdr3_aa: CSALPTGGARETQYF; cdr3_nt: TGCAGTGCTCTTCCTACGGGGGGTGCGCGAGAGACCCAGTACTTC
d_call: TRBD2; clone_size: many; v_call: TRBV20-1; j_call: TRBJ2-2; cdr3_aa: CSARDGGLAGGRNTGELFF; cdr3_nt: TGCAGTGCTAGAGATGGGGGACTAGCGGGGGGAAGGAACACCGGGGAGCTGTTTTTT